This entry lists 9 T cell receptor beta chains sequenced from one sample in a study of monozygotic twins with inflammatory bowel disease. TCRdb reprocessed the 5' RACE reads and keeps a single row for each CDR3 protein, giving no DNA. Recorded for this sample: some 400,000 distinct CDR3 sequences. The sample taken for sequencing was blood. The receptors here all came from a human donor with ulcerative colitis or Crohn's disease, or a healthy co-twin of an affected twin (not recorded which).

CDR3: CASSEAKKDTIYF. The chain carries TRBV6-1 and TRBJ1-3. The CDR3 covers 13 residues. Germline V gene sequence: CDR1 MNHNS, CDR2 SASEGT.

This sequence joins TRBV20-1 and TRBJ2-7; TCRdb proposes TRBD2, but this gene call is untestable without DNA. There are 13 residues in the CDR3. Germline V gene lookup returns CDR1 DFQATT and CDR2 SNEGSKA (reference sequence). The CDR3 protein is CSAPRALGYEQYF.

This chain uses TRBV7-6 with TRBJ2-2. The CDR3 runs 13 residues. Germline values: CDR1 SGHVS, CDR2 FNYEAQ. The CDR3 loop reads CASSLSRAGELFF.

The chain couples TRBV3-1 to TRBJ1-1; TCRdb lists TRBD1, though no DNA is available to test this call. The CDR3 has 13 residues. Germline CDR1 is LGHDT and CDR2 is YNNKEL (reference sequence). The CDR3 protein is CASSQGRQGQAFF.

V gene TRBV19 combines with J gene TRBJ1-6. The CDR3 is made up of 14 amino acids. Per the germline V gene, CDR1 is LNHDA and CDR2 is SQIVND (reference sequence). The CDR3: CASSIGQSRSPLHF. The full variable domain, completed using reference TRBV19 and TRBJ1-6, is DGGITQSPKYLFRKEGQNVTLSCEQNLNHDAMYWYRQDPGQGLRLIYYSQIVNDFQKGDIAEGYSVSREKKESFPLTVTSAQKNPTAFYLCASSIGQSRSPLHFGNGTRLTVT.

V and J are TRBV2 and TRBJ2-7; the D call of TRBD2 rests on TCRdb alone, since no DNA is present to check it. From germline, CDR1 is SNHLY and CDR2 FYNNEI. The CDR3 extends over 15 amino acids. The chain's CDR3 is CASSVQRGDAYEQYF.

This chain connects TRBV6-1 to TRBJ2-7; as DNA is missing, the TRBD2 call by TCRdb cannot be tested. The length of the CDR3 is 15 residues. CDR1 and CDR2 (germline): MNHNS, SASEGT. CDR3 residues: CASRAGTSGFYEQYF.

The V and J genes are TRBV7-2 and TRBJ2-1; the D call of TRBD2 rests on TCRdb alone, since no DNA is present to check it. The CDR3 sequence is 15 residues long. CDR1 and CDR2 (germline): SGHTA, FQGNSA. The CDR3 protein is CASSFKGLAGGEQFF.

V and J are TRBV29-1 and TRBJ1-1; as DNA is missing, the TRBD1 call by TCRdb cannot be tested. Germline lookup yields CDR1 SQVTM and CDR2 ANQGSEA. This CDR3 contains 12 residues. This CDR3 reads CSVRDHYTEAFF.